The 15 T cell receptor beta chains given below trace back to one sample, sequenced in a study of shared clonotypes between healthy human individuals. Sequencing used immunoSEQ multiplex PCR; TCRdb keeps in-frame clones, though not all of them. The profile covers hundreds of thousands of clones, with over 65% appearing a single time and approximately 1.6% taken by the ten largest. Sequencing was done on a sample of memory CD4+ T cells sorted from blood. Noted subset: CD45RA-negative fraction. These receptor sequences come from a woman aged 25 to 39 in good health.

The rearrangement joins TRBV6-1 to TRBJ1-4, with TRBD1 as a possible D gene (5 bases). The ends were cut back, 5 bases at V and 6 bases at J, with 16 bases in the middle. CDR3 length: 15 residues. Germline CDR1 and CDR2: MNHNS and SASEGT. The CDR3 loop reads CASSQPGGGDEKLFF. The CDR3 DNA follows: TGTGCCAGCAGTCAACCCGGTGGAGGGGATGAAAAACTGTTTTTT.

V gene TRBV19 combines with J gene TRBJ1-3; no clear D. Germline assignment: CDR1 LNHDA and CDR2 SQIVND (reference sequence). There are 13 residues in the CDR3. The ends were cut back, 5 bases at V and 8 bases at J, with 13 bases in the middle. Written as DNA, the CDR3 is TGTGCCAGTAGTGCGGGCCTGGCGGACACCATATATTTT. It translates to CASSAGLADTIYF. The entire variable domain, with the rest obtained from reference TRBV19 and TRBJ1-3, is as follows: DGGITQSPKYLFRKEGQNVTLSCEQNLNHDAMYWYRQDPGQGLRLIYYSQIVNDFQKGDIAEGYSVSREKKESFPLTVTSAQKNPTAFYLCASSAGLADTIYFGEGSWLTVV.

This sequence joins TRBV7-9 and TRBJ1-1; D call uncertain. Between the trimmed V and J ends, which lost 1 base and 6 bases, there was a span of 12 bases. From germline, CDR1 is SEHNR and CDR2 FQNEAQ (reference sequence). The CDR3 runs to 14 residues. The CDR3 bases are TGTGCCAGCAGCTTAGTATTGTCGGCGGCTGAAGCTTTCTTT. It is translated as CASSLVLSAAEAFF.

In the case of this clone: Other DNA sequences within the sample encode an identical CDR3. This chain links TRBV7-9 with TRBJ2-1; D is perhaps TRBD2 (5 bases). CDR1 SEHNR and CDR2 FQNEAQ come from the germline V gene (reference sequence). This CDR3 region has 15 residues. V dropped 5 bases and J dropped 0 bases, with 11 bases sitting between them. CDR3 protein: CASSRSGGSYNEQFF. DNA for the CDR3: TGTGCCAGCAGCAGGAGCGGAGGCTCCTACAATGAGCAGTTCTTC.

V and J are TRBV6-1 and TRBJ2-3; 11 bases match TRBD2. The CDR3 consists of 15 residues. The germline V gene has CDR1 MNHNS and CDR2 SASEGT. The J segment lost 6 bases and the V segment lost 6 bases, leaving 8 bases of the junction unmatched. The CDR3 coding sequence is TGTGCCAGCAGACTAGCGGGAGCTGGGTCCGATACGCAGTATTTT. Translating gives CASRLAGAGSDTQYF.

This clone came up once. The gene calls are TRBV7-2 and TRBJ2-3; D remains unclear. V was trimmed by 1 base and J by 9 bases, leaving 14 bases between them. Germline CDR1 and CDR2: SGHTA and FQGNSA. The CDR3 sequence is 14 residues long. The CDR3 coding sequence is TGTGCCAGCAGCTTAGGTAGCCCCATCGCGACGCAGTATTTT. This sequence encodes CASSLGSPIATQYF.

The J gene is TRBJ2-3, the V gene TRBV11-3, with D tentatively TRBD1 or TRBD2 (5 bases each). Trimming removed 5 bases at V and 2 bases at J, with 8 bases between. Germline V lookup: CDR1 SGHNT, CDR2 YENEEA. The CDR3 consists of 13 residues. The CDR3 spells CASSVGTTDTQYF. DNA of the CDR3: TGTGCCAGCAGCGTCGGGACCACAGATACGCAGTATTTT.

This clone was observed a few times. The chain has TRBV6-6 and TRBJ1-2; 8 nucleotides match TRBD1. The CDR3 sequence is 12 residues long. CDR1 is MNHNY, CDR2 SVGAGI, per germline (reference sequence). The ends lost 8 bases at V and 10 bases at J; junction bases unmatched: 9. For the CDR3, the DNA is TGTGCCAGCGGGGACAGGTCGGTGGACTACACCTTC. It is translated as CASGDRSVDYTF.

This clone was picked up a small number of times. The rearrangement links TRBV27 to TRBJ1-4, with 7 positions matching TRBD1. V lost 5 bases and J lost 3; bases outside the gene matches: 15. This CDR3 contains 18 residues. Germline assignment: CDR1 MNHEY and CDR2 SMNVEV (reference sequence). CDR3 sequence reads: CASSRHFRGYIANEKLFF. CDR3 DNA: TGTGCCAGCAGTCGTCATTTCAGGGGGTACATTGCTAATGAAAAACTGTTTTTT.

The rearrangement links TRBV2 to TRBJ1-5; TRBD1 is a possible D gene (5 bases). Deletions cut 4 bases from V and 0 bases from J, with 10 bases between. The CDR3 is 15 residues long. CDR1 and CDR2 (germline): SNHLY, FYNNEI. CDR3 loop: CASSAFRDSNQPQHF. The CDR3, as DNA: TGTGCCAGCAGTGCGTTCAGGGATAGCAATCAGCCCCAGCATTTT.

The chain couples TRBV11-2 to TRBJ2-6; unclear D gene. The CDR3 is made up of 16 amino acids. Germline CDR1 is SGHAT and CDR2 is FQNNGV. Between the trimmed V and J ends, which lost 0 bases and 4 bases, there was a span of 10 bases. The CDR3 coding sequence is TGTGCCAGCAGCTTAGATCGGGTGTCAGGGGCCAACGTCCTGACTTTC. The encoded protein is CASSLDRVSGANVLTF.

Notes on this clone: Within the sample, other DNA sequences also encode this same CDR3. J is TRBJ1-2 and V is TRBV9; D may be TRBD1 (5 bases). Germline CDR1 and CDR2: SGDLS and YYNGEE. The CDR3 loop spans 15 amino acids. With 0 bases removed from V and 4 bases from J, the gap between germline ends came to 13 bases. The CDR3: CASSVEEGALYGYTF. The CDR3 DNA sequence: TGTGCCAGCAGCGTAGAAGAAGGGGCCCTCTATGGCTACACCTTC. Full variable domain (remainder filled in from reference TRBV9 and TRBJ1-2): DSGVTQTPKHLITATGQRVTLRCSPRSGDLSVYWYQQSLDQGLQFLIQYYNGEERAKGNILERFSAQQFPDLHSELNLSSLELGDSALYFCASSVEEGALYGYTFGSGTRLTVV.

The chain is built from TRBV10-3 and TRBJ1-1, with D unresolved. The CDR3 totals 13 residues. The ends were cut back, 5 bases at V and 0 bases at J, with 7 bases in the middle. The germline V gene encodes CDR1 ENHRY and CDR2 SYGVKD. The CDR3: CAISKQLNTEAFF. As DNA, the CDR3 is TGTGCCATCAGTAAACAGCTGAACACTGAAGCTTTCTTT.

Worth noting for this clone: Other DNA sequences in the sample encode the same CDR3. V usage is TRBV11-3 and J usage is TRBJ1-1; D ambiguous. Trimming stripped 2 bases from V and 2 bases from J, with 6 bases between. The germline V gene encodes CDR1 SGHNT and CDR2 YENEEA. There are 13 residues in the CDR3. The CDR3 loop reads CASSLSQNTEAFF. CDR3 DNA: TGTGCCAGCAGCTTATCCCAAAACACTGAAGCTTTCTTT.

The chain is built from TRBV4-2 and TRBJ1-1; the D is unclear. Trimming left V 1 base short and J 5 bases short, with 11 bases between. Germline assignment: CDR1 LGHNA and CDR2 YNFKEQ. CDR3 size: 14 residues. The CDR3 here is CASSQAHLGTEAFF. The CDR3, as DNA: TGTGCCAGCAGCCAAGCCCACCTGGGGACTGAAGCTTTCTTT.